These 5 T cell receptor beta chains were all obtained from the same sample, sequenced in a study of T-cell reconstitution after alpha-beta-depleted transplantation in children (dated by TCRdb to the mid-2010s). Library prep was done by PCR. Reads for this sample came from an Illumina HiSeq 2500. Molecular barcoding was employed in the preparation of TCR libraries, with unique molecular identifiers being used to normalize TCRbeta repertoire quantification. The public sequencing data were trimmed at Q25 with fastp and processed into clonotypes with MiXCR by TCRdb, which kept only in-frame beta chains. Every entry covers one CDR3 protein and lists the most common genes and DNA from its rows. The sample profile shows about 1,000,000 distinct CDR3 sequences; about 26% of them were found once. The ten biggest clones cover about 28% of the sample. The treatment or condition label of this sample denotes: allogeneic hematopoietic cell transplantation with graft depleted of TCRalphabeta T cells and CD19 B cells.

Specimen: PBMCs, mostly from graft donor cells, collected 360 days after TCRalphabeta/CD19-depleted stem cell transplant. The receptors shown here come from a boy under two years old who had a stem cell transplant for SCID, so the T cells may come from the graft donor.

The chain uses TRBV11-1 and TRBJ2-5; no clear D gene. V was shortened by 5 bases and J by 5 bases, with 18 bases between the two germline ends. This CDR3 contains 15 residues. CDR1 and CDR2 from the germline V gene are SGHAT and FQDESV (reference sequence). CDR3: CASSLSGILGETQYF. Written as DNA, the CDR3 is TGTGCCAGCAGCCTTTCAGGCATTTTAGGGGAGACCCAGTACTTC.

This clonotype was seen only a few times. The chain has TRBV18 and TRBJ2-3, with TRBD1 matching over 7 bases. From germline, CDR1 is KGHSH and CDR2 LQKENI. The CDR3 contains 15 residues. V gave up 3 bases and J gave up 2 bases; unmatched junction bases: 5. DNA for the CDR3: TGTGCCAGCTCACCGGCAGGGGGAACCACAGATACGCAGTATTTT. Its protein is CASSPAGGTTDTQYF. The full variable domain, completed using reference TRBV18 and TRBJ2-3, is NAGVMQNPRHLVRRRGQEARLRCSPMKGHSHVYWYRQLPEEGLKFMVYLQKENIIDESGMPKERFSAEFPKEGPSILRIQQVVRGDSAAYFCASSPAGGTTDTQYFGPGTRLTVL.

The table lists this clonotype with a few counts. The chain employs TRBV29-1 and TRBJ2-3; D is perhaps TRBD1 (6 bases). Germline CDR1 and CDR2: SQVTM and ANQGSEA. The CDR3 spans 14 residues. The V end was cut by 3 bases, the J end by 11 bases, with 21 bases between. The CDR3 nucleotides read TGCAGCGTTGACAAACCACAAGACAGGCGACTGCAGTATTTT. Residues: CSVDKPQDRRLQYF.

This clonotype was picked up a small number of times. J is TRBJ2-6 and V is TRBV28; possibly TRBD1 for D (6 bases). Germline V gene data show CDR1 as MDHEN and CDR2 as SYDVKM. The length of the CDR3 is 18 residues. V lost 2 bases and J lost 1, with 15 bases in between. CDR3 loop: CASSLATRGWSGANVLTF. For the CDR3, the DNA is TGTGCCAGCAGTTTAGCTACAAGGGGGTGGTCTGGGGCCAACGTCCTGACTTTC.

In its sample, this clonotype was seen a few times. The rearrangement links TRBV5-1 to TRBJ2-1; 8 nucleotides match TRBD1. Germline CDR1 reads SGHRS; CDR2 reads YFSETQ. The CDR3 is 16 amino acids. V shed 0 bases and J 2 bases; nucleotides not matched to a gene: 4. In DNA, the CDR3 is TGCGCCAGCAGCTTGGCGGACAGGGTTCCCTACAATGAGCAGTTCTTC. Residues: CASSLADRVPYNEQFF.